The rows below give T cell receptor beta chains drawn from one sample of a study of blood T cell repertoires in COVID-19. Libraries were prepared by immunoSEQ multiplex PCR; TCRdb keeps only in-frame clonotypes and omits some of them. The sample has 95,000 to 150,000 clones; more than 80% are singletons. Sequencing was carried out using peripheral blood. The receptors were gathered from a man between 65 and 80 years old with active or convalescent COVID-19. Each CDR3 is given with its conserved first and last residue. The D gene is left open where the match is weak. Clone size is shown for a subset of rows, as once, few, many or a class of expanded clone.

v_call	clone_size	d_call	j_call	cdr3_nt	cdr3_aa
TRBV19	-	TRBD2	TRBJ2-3	TGTGCCAGTAGTCCCACAGTAGCGGGAGAGTTCGATACGCAGTATTTT	CASSPTVAGEFDTQYF
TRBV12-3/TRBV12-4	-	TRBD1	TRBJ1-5	TGTGCCAGCAGCACAGGGGAAGGACAGCCCCAGCATTTT	CASSTGEGQPQHF
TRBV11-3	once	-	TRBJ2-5	TGTGCCAGCAGCCGGGGTCTATCCCAAGAGACCCAGTACTTC	CASSRGLSQETQYF
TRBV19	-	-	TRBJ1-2	TGTGCCAGTAGGACAGACGAACGTTATGGCTACACCTTC	CASRTDERYGYTF
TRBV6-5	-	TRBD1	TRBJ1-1	TGTGCCAGCAGTTACCCAGGGACAGGGAACACTGAAGCTTTCTTT	CASSYPGTGNTEAFF
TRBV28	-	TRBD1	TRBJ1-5	TGTGCCAGCATCAATCGGCGGACAGGACTTTATAGCAATCAGCCCCAGCATTTT	CASINRRTGLYSNQPQHF
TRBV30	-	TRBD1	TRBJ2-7	TGTGCCTGGAGTCCCTCTCGGACAGGCGTAACCTACGAGCAGTACTTC	CAWSPSRTGVTYEQYF
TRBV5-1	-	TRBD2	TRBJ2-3	TGCGCCAGCAGCTTGGCCACTAGCGGGAGCGGGGCAGATACGCAGTATTTT	CASSLATSGSGADTQYF
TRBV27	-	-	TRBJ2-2	TGTGCCAGCAGTCACAGAGTCGACCGGGGAGCTGTTTTT	CASSHRVDRGAVF
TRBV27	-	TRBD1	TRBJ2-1	TGTGCCAGCAGTTTCACCCCCCCGCCCAGGGGGTACTCCTACAATGAGCAGTTCTTC	CASSFTPPPRGYSYNEQFF
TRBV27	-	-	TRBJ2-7	TGTGCCAGCAGTTTATTTGGAGAGGTCTCCTACGAGCAGTACTTC	CASSLFGEVSYEQYF
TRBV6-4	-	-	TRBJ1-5	TGTGCCAGCAGTGACTCCGACGGGGGCAATCAGCCCCAGCATTTT	CASSDSDGGNQPQHF
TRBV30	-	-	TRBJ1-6	TGTGCCTGGATTAGGTTCAGCGGTCCGGATTCACCCCTCCACTTT	CAWIRFSGPDSPLHF
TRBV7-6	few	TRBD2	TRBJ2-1	TGTGCCAGCAGCTTAATCCAGCGGGAATACAATGAGCAGTTCTTC	CASSLIQREYNEQFF
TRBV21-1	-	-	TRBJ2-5	TGTGCCAGCAGCACAACGTGGTTTCCGGGAGAACAGACCCAGTACTTC	CASSTTWFPGEQTQYF
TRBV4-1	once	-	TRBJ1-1	TGCGCCAGCAGCCAAGGTCTGCCGGAGGGACTGAGGGACACTGAAGCTTTCTTT	CASSQGLPEGLRDTEAFF
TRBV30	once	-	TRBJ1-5	TGTGCCTGGAGAGTTAGCCGAGTTAGCAATCAGCCCCAGCATTTT	CAWRVSRVSNQPQHF
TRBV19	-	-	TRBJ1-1	TGTGCCAGTAGTTCCCCGGGGGTGGGGGAAGACGCTTTCTTT	CASSSPGVGEDAFF
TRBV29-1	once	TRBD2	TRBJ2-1	TGCAGCGTCCTCAGGCGGGGGGCCAATGAGCAGTTCTTC	CSVLRRGANEQFF
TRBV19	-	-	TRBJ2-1	TGTGCCAGTAGTAGGGGACGGGACACCTACAATGAGCAGTTCTTC	CASSRGRDTYNEQFF
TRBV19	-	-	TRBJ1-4	TGTGCCAGTAGTGGCCAGGGACTCGAGAAACTGTTTTTT	CASSGQGLEKLFF
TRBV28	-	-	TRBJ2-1	TGTGCCAGCAGTCCGGGACTGCGAGAGCAGTTCTTC	CASSPGLREQFF
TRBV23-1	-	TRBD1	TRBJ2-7	TGCGCCAGCAGACACAGGGGCAACGAGCAGTACTTC	CASRHRGNEQYF
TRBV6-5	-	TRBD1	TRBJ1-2	TGTGCCAGCAGTTACTCGGGACAGCAGGATGGCTACACCTTC	CASSYSGQQDGYTF
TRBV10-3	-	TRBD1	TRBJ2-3	TGTGCCATCAGTCGGGACAGGGGCCGCACAGATACGCAGTATTTT	CAISRDRGRTDTQYF
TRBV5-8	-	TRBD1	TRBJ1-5	TGTGCCAGCAGCTTGACAGGGGGTGGGAATCAGCCCCAGCATTTT	CASSLTGGGNQPQHF
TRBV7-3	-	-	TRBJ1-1	TGTGCCAGCAGCTCTTCAGGCAGGGGTGCGACTGAAGCTTTCTTT	CASSSSGRGATEAFF
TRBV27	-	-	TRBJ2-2	TGTGCCAGCACTTCTCGGGCTAGCGTATCCAAAGGCGGGGAGCTGTTTTTT	CASTSRASVSKGGELFF
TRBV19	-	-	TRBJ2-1	TGTGCCAGTAGTATGGGGACTGGGGGTACTGAGCAGTTCTTC	CASSMGTGGTEQFF
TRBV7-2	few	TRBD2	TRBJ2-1	TGTGCCAGCAGCCCACGACTAGCGGGGGACAATGAGCAGTTCTTC	CASSPRLAGDNEQFF
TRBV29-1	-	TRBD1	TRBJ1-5	TGCAGCGTTAGGGACAGTAGCAATCAGCCCCAGCATTTT	CSVRDSSNQPQHF
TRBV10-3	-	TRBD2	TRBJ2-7	TGTGCCATCAGTAATAGCGGGAGCTACGAGCAGTACTTC	CAISNSGSYEQYF
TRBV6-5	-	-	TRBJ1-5	TGTGCTAACCACAGGGCGCGGAATCAGCCCCAGCATTTT	CANHRARNQPQHF
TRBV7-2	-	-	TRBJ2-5	TGTGCCAGCAGCCATGGGGGGATGGGGGAGACCCAGTACTTC	CASSHGGMGETQYF
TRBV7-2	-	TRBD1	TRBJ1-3	TGTGCCAGCAGCTTAGTAGGGGGCGCTGGAAACACCATATATTTT	CASSLVGGAGNTIYF
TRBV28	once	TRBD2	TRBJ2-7	TGTGCCAGCAGTCCCTTCAGGACTAGAAGCTCCTACGAGCAGTACTTC	CASSPFRTRSSYEQYF
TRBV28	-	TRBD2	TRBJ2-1	TGTGCCAGCACCCCCGGGGGCGGTAGCGGGGTCCTGTACAATGAGCAGTTCTTC	CASTPGGGSGVLYNEQFF
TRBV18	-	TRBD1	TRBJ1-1	TGTGCCAGCTCACTTACAGGGACAGGGCTGGCTTTCTTT	CASSLTGTGLAFF
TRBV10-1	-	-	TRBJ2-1	TGCGCCAGCAGCACCGACAGAGATTCGAATGAGCAGTTCTTC	CASSTDRDSNEQFF
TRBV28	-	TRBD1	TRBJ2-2	TGTGCCAGCAGGAAGGGGGACAGGGGTATCGGGGAGCTGTTTTTT	CASRKGDRGIGELFF
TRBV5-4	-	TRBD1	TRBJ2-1	TGTGCCAGCAGCTTGGACAGGGGCCCCAACAATGAGCAGTTCTTC	CASSLDRGPNNEQFF
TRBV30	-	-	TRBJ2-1	TGTGCCTGGAGTGTGGCGGCCTCCTACAATGAGCAGTTCTTC	CAWSVAASYNEQFF
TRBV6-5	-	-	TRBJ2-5	TGTGCCATTCACCGGGACAAACAAGAGACCCAGTACTTC	CAIHRDKQETQYF
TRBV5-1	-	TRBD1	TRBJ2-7	TGCGCCAGCAGCCCTGGGGACAGCTCTTACGAGCAGTACTTC	CASSPGDSSYEQYF
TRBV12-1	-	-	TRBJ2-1	TGTGCCAGCAACTACCCAAGGACTAGCGGGAGACTAGATGAGCAGTTCTTC	CASNYPRTSGRLDEQFF
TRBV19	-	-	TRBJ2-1	TGTGCCAGTAGTAGCACTTACAATGAGCAGTTCTTC	CASSSTYNEQFF
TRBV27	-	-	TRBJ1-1	TGTGCCAGCAGTTCCGCAGGGGAGATGAACACTGAAGCTTTCTTT	CASSSAGEMNTEAFF
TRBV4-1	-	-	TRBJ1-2	TGCGCCAGCAGCCAAGTCGGAGCAGGGGACTATGGCTACACCTTC	CASSQVGAGDYGYTF
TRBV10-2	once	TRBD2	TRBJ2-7	TGCGCCAGCAGTGAGTCGATTAGACTAGCGGGAGGCCAGTACTTC	CASSESIRLAGGQYF
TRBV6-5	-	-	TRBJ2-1	TGTGCCAGCAAATCGGAGCTGCTCGGACACGGTGAGCAGTTCTTC	CASKSELLGHGEQFF